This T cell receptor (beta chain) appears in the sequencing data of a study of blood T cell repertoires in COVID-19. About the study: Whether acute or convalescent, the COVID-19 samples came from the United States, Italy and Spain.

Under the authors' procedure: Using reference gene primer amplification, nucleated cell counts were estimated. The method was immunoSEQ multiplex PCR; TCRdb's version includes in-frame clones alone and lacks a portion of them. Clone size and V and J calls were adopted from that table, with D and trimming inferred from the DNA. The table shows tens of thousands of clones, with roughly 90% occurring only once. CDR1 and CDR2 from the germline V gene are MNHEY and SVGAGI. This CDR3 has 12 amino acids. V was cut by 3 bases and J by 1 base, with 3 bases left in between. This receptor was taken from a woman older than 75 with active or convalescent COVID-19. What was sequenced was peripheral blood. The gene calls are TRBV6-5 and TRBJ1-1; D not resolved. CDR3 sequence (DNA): TGTGCCAGCAGTTATAGGAACACTGAAGCTTTCTTT. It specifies CASSYRNTEAFF.